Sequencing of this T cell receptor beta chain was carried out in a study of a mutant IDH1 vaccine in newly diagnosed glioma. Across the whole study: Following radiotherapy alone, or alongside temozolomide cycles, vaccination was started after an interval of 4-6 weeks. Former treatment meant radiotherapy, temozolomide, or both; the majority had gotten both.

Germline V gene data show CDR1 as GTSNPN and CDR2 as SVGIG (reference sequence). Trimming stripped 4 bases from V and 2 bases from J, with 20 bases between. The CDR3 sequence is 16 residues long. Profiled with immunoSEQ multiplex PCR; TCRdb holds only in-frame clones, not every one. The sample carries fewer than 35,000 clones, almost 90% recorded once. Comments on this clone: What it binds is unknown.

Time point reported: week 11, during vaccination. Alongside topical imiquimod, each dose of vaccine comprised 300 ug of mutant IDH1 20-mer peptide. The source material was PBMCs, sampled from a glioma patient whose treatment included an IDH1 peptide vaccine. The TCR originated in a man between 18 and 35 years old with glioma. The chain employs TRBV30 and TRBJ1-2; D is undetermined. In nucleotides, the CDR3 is TGTGCCTGGACCATCCCCCCCGGCCCACAAAACTATGGCTACACCTTC. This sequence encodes CAWTIPPGPQNYGYTF.